The 2 T cell receptor beta chains in this list originate from one sample, sequenced in a study of radiation and T cells in renal cell carcinoma. Time point given: blood 4 weeks post-SBRT, at nephrectomy. Treatment of the sample: 15 Gy SBRT to primary tumor, nephrectomy 4 weeks later. TCRdb's table, derived via immunoSEQ multiplex PCR, lists solely in-frame clones and lacks some. The data hold 60,000 to 95,000 clones, with less than 85% observed a single time. The input for sequencing was blood, taken from a patient whose treatment included radiotherapy and nephrectomy. The receptors here all came from a woman in her fifties or sixties with renal cell carcinoma.

This chain connects TRBV10-1 to TRBJ2-7; D is unresolved. Per germline, CDR1 WNHNN and CDR2 SYGVQD (reference sequence). CDR3 length: 15 residues. V shed 4 bases and J shed 5 bases, with 18 bases lying between them. This CDR3 is CASSAGAPSVHEQYF. In DNA, the CDR3 is TGCGCCAGCAGTGCAGGAGCCCCCTCGGTCCACGAGCAGTACTTC.

This chain connects TRBV29-1 to TRBJ2-2; 10 nucleotides agree with TRBD2. CDR3 size: 17 residues. With V trimmed by 7 bases and J by 0 bases, 11 bases remained unmatched. Germline V gives CDR1 SQVTM, CDR2 ANQGSEA. In nucleotides, the CDR3 is TGCAGCGCCCGCCGGACTAGCGGCAGACCGAACACCGGGGAGCTGTTTTTT. Translating gives CSARRTSGRPNTGELFF.